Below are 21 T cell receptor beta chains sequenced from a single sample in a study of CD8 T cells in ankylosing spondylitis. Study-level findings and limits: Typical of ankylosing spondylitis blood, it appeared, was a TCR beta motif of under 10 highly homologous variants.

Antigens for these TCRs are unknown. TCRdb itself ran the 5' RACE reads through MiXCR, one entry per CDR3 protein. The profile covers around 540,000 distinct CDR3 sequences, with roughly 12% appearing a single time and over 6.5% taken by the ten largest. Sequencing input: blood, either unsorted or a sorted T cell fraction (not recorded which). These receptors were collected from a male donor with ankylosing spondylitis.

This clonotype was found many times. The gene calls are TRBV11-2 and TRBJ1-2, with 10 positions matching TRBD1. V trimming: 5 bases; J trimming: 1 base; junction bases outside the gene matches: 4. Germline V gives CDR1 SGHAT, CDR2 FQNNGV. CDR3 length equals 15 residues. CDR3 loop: CASSAGQGVNYGYTF. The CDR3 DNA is TGTGCCAGCAGCGCCGGACAGGGGGTTAACTATGGCTACACCTTC.

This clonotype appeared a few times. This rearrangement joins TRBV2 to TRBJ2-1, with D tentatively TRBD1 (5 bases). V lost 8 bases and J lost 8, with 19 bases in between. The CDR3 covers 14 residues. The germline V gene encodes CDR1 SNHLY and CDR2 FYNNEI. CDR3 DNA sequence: TGTGCCAGCCCTGCGAAAGGGGTTTTGTATGAGCAGTTCTTC. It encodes CASPAKGVLYEQFF.

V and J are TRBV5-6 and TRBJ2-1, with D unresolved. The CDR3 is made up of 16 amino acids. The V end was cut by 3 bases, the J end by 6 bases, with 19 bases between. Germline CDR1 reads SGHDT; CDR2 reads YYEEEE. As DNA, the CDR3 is TGTGCCAGCAGCTCGGATGGGCTAGATGTCTCCAATGAGCAGTTCTTC. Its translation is CASSSDGLDVSNEQFF. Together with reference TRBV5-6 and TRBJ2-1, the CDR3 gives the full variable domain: DAGVTQSPTHLIKTRGQQVTLRCSPKSGHDTVSWYQQALGQGPQFIFQYYEEEERQRGNFPDRFSGHQFPNYSSELNVNALLLGDSALYLCASSSDGLDVSNEQFFGPGTRLTVL.

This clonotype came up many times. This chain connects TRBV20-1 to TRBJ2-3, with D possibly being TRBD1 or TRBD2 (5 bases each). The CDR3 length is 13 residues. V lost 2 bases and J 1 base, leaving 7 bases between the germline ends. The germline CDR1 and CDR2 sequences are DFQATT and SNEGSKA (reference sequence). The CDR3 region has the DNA TGCAGTGCTAGACAGGGAGGCACAGATACGCAGTATTTT. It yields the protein CSARQGGTDTQYF.

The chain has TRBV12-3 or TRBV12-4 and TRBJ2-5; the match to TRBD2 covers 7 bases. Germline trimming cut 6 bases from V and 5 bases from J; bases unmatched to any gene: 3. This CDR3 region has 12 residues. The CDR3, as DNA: TGTGCCAGCAGCCAGGGAGGGGAGACCCAGTACTTC. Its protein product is CASSQGGETQYF.

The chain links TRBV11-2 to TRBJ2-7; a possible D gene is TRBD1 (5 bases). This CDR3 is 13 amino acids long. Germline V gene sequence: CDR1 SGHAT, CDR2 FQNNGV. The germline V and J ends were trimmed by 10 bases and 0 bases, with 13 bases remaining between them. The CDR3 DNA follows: TGTGCCATCAACATGGACATCTCCTACGAGCAGTACTTC. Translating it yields CAINMDISYEQYF.

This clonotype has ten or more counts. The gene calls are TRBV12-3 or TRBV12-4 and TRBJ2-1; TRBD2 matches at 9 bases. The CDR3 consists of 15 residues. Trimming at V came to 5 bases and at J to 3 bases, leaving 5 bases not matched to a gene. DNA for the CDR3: TGTGCCAGCAGTCCAACTAGCGGGTTCTACAATGAGCAGTTCTTC. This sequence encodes CASSPTSGFYNEQFF.

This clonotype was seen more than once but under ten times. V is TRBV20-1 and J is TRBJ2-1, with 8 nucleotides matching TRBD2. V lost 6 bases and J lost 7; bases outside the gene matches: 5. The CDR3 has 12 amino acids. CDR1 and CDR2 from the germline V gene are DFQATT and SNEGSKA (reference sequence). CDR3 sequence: CSAGLAGNEQFF. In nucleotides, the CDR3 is TGCAGTGCCGGGCTAGCGGGTAATGAGCAGTTCTTC.

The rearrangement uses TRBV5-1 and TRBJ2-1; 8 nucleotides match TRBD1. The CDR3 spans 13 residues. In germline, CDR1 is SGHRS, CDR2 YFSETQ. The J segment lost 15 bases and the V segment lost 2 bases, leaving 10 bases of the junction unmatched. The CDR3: CASSFGSRQGLFF. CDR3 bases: TGCGCCAGCAGCTTCGGTTCTCGACAGGGGTTGTTCTTC. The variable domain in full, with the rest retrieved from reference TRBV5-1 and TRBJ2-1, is KAGVTQTPRYLIKTRGQQVTLSCSPISGHRSVSWYQQTPGQGLQFLFEYFSETQRNKGNFPGRFSGRQFSNSRSEMNVSTLELGDSALYLCASSFGSRQGLFFGPGTRLTVL.

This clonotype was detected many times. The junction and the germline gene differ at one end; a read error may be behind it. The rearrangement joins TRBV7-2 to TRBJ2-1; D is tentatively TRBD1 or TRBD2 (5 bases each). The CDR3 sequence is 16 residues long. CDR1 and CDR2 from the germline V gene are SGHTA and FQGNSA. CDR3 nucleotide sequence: TGTGCCAGCAGCCTAGCCGGGGCCTCTCGCTACAATGAGCAGTTCTTC. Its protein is CASSLAGASRYNEQFF. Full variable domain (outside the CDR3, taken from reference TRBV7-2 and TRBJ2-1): GAGVSQSPSNKVTEKGKDVELRCDPISGHTALYWYRQSLGQGLEFLIYFQGNSAPDKSGLPSDRFSAERTGGSVSTLTIQRTQQEDSAVYLCASSLAGASRYNEQFFGPGTRLTVL.

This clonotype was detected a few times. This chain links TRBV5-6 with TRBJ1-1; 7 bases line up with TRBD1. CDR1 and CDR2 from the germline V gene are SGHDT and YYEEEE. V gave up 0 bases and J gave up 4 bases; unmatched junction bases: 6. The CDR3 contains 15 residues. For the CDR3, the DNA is TGTGCCAGCAGCTTGGGACCGGGACAGATCACTGAAGCTTTCTTT. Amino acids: CASSLGPGQITEAFF.

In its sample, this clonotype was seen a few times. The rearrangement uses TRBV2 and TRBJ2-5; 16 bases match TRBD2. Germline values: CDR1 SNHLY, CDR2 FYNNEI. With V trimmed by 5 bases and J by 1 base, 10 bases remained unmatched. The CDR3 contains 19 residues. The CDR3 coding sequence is TGTGCCAGCAGTCGTGTTGGGACTAGCGGGAGGGCTTTCCAAGAGACCCAGTACTTC. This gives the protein CASSRVGTSGRAFQETQYF.

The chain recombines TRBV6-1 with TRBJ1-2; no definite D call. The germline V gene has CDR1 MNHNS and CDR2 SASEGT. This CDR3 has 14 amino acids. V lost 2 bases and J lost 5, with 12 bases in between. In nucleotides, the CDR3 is TGTGCCAGCAGTGAAAGGAGGACCCTTTATGGCTACACCTTC. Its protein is CASSERRTLYGYTF.

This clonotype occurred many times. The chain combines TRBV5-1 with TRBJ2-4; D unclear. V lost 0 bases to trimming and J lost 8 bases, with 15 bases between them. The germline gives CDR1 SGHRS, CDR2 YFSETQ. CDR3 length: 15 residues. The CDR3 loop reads CASSLGPYRQDIQYF. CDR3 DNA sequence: TGCGCCAGCAGCTTGGGACCATACCGGCAAGACATTCAGTACTTC.

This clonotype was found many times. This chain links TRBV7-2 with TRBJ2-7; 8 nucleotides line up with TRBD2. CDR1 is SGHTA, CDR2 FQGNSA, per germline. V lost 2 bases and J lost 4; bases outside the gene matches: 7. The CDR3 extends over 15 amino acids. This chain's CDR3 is CASSLLSGRAYEQYF. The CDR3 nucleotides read TGTGCCAGCAGCTTATTGTCCGGGAGGGCGTACGAGCAGTACTTC.

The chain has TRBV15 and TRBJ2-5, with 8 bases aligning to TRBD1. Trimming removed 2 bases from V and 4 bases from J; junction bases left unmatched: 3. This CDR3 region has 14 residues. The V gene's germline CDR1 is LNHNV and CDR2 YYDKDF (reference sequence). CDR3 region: CATSRSTGVETQYF. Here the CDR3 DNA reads TGTGCCACCAGCAGATCGACAGGGGTAGAGACCCAGTACTTC.

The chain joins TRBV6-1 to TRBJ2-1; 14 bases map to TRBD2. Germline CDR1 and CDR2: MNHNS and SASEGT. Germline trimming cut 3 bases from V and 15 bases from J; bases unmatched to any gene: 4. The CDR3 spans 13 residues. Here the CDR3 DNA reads TGTGCCAGCAGTGAGGGACTAGCGGGAGTACTGTTCTTC. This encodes CASSEGLAGVLFF.

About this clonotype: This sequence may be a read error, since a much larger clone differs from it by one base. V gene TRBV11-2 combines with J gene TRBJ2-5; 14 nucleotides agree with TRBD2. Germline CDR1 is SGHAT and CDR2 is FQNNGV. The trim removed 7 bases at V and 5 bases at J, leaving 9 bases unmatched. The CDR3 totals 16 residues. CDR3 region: CASNQRLAGGPETQYF. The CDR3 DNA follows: TGTGCCAGCAACCAGAGACTAGCGGGAGGGCCGGAGACCCAGTACTTC.

Here the CDR3 DNA reads TGTGCCAGCAGTGAGGGACTAGCGGGAGGACACCAAGAGACCCAGTACTTC. Translation gives CASSEGLAGGHQETQYF. V and J are TRBV2 and TRBJ2-5; 15 nucleotides agree with TRBD2. The CDR3 extends over 17 amino acids. The germline CDR1 and CDR2 sequences are SNHLY and FYNNEI. V shed 3 bases and J 0 bases; nucleotides not matched to a gene: 2.

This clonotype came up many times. The CDR3 protein is CASSGGQGTDTQYF. In nucleotides, the CDR3 is TGTGCCAGCAGCGGAGGCCAGGGCACAGATACGCAGTATTTT. The chain joins TRBV11-3 to TRBJ2-3, with a tentative D call TRBD2 (5 bases). V shed 5 bases and J shed 1 base, with 10 bases lying between them. The CDR3 sequence is 14 residues long. Germline values: CDR1 SGHNT, CDR2 YENEEA.

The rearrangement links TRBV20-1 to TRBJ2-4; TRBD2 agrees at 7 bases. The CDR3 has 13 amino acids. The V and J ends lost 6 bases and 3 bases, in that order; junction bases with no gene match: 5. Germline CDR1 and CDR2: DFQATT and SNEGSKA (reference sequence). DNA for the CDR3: TGCAGTGCAGAGGGGACTATCAAAAACATTCAGTACTTC. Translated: CSAEGTIKNIQYF.